The 4 T cell receptor beta chains presented below share a single source sample, sequenced in a study of cytomegalovirus exposure and HLA in healthy donors (dated by TCRdb to 2016 to 2017). The method behind the library was the immunoSEQ multiplex PCR assay. For the multiplex PCR, a mixture combining 60 forward primers for TCR Vbeta segments and 13 reverse primers for TCR Jbeta segments was used. What TCRdb holds here is the immuneACCESS table cut down to in-frame rearrangements. Part of the clones is not present; checked against another copy, under half of the missing clones reflect an unresolved V gene, and the others are unexplained. The sample table records about 180,000 clones; less than 80% of these occur just once. The ten largest clones represent under 0.9% of the sample. Sequenced material: PBMCs. Receptor source: a woman in her thirties or forties in good health and CMV-seronegative.

The J gene is TRBJ2-7, the V gene TRBV30; 9 bases agree with TRBD1. CDR1 GTSNPN and CDR2 SVGIG come from the germline V gene (reference sequence). CDR3 length: 12 residues. V shed 1 base and J 9 bases; nucleotides not matched to a gene: 4. This CDR3 reads CAWSETGGGQYF. The CDR3 coding sequence is TGTGCCTGGAGTGAAACAGGGGGCGGGCAGTACTTC.

The chain combines TRBV7-6 with TRBJ2-7; 8 nucleotides agree with TRBD1. Germline CDR1 reads SGHVS; CDR2 reads FNYEAQ. J lost 2 bases, V lost 0 bases, and 3 bases had no gene match. This CDR3 comprises 15 residues. CDR3 region: CASSLAGQGTYEQYF. The CDR3 DNA follows: TGTGCCAGCAGCTTAGCAGGACAGGGAACCTACGAGCAGTACTTC.

The chain joins TRBV7-2 to TRBJ1-2, with a possible D match to TRBD1 (6 bases). V was clipped by 1 base and J by 3 bases, with 15 bases between them. CDR3 size: 16 residues. Germline CDR1 SGHTA, CDR2 FQGNSA. In DNA form, the CDR3 reads TGTGCCAGCAGCTTAGTCCCCCGGGGGGCGGACTATGGCTACACCTTC. Its translation: CASSLVPRGADYGYTF.

The rearrangement links TRBV27 to TRBJ1-6; D is possibly TRBD1 (5 bases). The germline V gene encodes CDR1 MNHEY and CDR2 SMNVEV (reference sequence). V dropped 5 bases and J dropped 10 bases, with 12 bases sitting between them. The length of the CDR3 is 13 residues. As DNA, the CDR3 is TGTGCCAGCAGTGAGACGGAGGGGTCACCCCTCCACTTT. It codes for CASSETEGSPLHF.